The subject of this entry is one T cell receptor (beta chain). The source of the sample is a study of blood T cell repertoires in COVID-19. TCRdb's copy holds only in-frame clones and misses some; the assay was immunoSEQ multiplex PCR. Among approximately 88,000 clones, roughly 82% were seen once, and the ten largest hold 20%. Trimming shortened V by 1 base and J by 6 bases, and 12 bases separated the two germline ends. Germline lookup yields CDR1 SEHNR and CDR2 FQNEAQ (reference sequence). The CDR3 runs to 15 residues. V usage is TRBV7-9 and J usage is TRBJ2-2; perhaps TRBD2 as D (5 bases). This receptor was obtained from a woman over 75 with active or convalescent COVID-19. The sequenced sample was peripheral blood. This CDR3 is CASSLDTRGAGELFF. The CDR3 coding sequence is TGTGCCAGCAGCTTAGATACCCGGGGTGCCGGGGAGCTGTTTTTT.